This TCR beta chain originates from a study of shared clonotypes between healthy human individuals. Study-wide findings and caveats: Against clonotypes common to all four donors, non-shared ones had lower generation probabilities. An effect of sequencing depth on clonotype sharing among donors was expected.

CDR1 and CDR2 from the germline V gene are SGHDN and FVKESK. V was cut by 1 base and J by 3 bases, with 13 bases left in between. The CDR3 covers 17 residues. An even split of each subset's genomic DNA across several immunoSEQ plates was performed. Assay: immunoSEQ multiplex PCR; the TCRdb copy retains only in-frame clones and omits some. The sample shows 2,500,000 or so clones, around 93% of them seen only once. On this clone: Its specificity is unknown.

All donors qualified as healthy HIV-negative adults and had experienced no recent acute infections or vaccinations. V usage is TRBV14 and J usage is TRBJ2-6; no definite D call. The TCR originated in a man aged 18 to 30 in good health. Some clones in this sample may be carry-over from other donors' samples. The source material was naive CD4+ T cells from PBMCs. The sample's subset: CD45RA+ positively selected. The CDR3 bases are TGTGCCAGCAGCCAAGGTGACGGGCGAAGTGGGGCCAACGTCCTGACTTTC. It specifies CASSQGDGRSGANVLTF.